This T cell receptor (beta chain) was sequenced for a study of shared clonotypes between healthy human individuals. Whole-study context: CD4 naive cells filled three plates per donor, CD4 memory three, CD8 naive two and CD8 memory one.

Execution of the assay was at deep level. TCRdb's copy holds only in-frame clones and misses some; the assay was immunoSEQ multiplex PCR. Among roughly 2.2 million clones listed, 85% to 95% were seen once. All of the donors resided in Nashville, Tennessee, and each was a Caucasian adult. The CDR3 covers 17 residues. From germline, CDR1 is MRHNA and CDR2 SNTAGT. The V segment lost 5 bases and the J segment 1 base; nucleotides outside the gene matches: 12. Comment on this clone: Its antigen is not known.

Broader study findings: It was the non-shared clonotypes that had lower generation probabilities than clonotypes shared by all four donors.

The chain couples TRBV6-4 to TRBJ2-3, with 7 bases lining up with TRBD2. The sample comprised naive CD4+ T cells from PBMCs. Subset in this sample: CD45RA+ positively selected. This sequence originates from a man aged 18-30 years in good health. Some clones in this sample may be carry-over from other donors' samples. CDR3: CASSKAPSGSGTDTQYF. The DNA for the CDR3 is TGTGCCAGCAGTAAGGCCCCTAGCGGAAGCGGCACAGATACGCAGTATTTT.